The 32 T cell receptor beta chains listed next were all sequenced from one sample in a study of T cells in Graves' hyperthyroidism and ophthalmopathy. The TCR beta CDR3 regions underwent amplification using RNA transcripts as the source. Carried out on the TCR CDR3, a first-round RT-PCR used the HTBI primer set. Via MiXCR, TCRdb re-called the multiplex PCR reads, giving one row per CDR3 protein. The sample has 600,000 to 700,000 distinct CDR3 sequences; just under 45% are singletons. Specimen: peripheral blood or thyroid tissue (not recorded which). Receptors were obtained from an adult man with Graves' disease, either hyperthyroidism or ophthalmopathy (not recorded which).

A remark on this clonotype: Mismatch with germline at one junction end may stem from a read error. The rearrangement links TRBV10-1 to TRBJ1-5, with TRBD1 matching over 12 bases. Germline lookup yields CDR1 WNHNN and CDR2 SYGVQD (reference sequence). The CDR3 is made up of 15 amino acids. The CDR3 region is CASSGGQGAGQPQHF. Written as DNA, the CDR3 is TGTGCCAGCAGTGGGGGACAGGGGGCAGGTCAGCCCCAGCATTTT.

This clonotype was picked up a small number of times. The V gene is TRBV20-1, the J gene TRBJ2-7; a possible D gene is TRBD1 (5 bases). V was pared by 3 bases and J by 9 bases, with 12 bases between. Germline V gene data show CDR1 as DFQATT and CDR2 as SNEGSKA (reference sequence). The CDR3 runs to 11 residues. The CDR3 spells CSASRVQGQYF. The CDR3 coding sequence is TGCAGTGCTAGTAGGGTGCAGGGGCAGTACTTC.

This clonotype showed up just a few times. CDR3 sequence: CSIPRDRGDYEQYF. CDR3 coding DNA: TGCAGTATACCCAGGGACAGGGGGGACTACGAGCAGTACTTC. The V and J genes are TRBV20-1 and TRBJ2-7, with 11 nucleotides matching TRBD1. Germline V gene sequence: CDR1 DFQATT, CDR2 SNEGSKA (reference sequence). The trim removed 8 bases at V and 3 bases at J, leaving 9 bases unmatched. The CDR3 totals 14 residues.

This clonotype occurred a few times. The chain carries TRBV14 and TRBJ1-2, with a possible D match to TRBD1 (5 bases). CDR3 length: 15 residues. The germline V gene has CDR1 SGHDN and CDR2 FVKESK. The V end was cut by 4 bases, the J end by 3 bases, with 15 bases between. This CDR3 is CASSRPRGVDYGYTF. In nucleotides, the CDR3 is TGTGCCAGCAGCCGCCCAAGAGGGGTCGACTATGGCTACACCTTC.

This clonotype was observed at least ten times. The CDR3 DNA reads as TGTGCCAGCAGACCCGGGACAGAGAACACTGAAGCTTTCTTT. As protein: CASRPGTENTEAFF. The chain joins TRBV12-3 or TRBV12-4 to TRBJ1-1; 7 bases are a match to TRBD1. This CDR3 has 14 residues. J gave up 1 base and V 6 bases, and 5 bases lay outside the gene matches.

The chain employs TRBV24-1 and TRBJ2-5; 9 nucleotides agree with TRBD2. Germline V gene sequence: CDR1 KGHDR, CDR2 SFDVKD. The CDR3 is 17 amino acids. The V segment lost 3 bases and the J segment 5 bases; nucleotides outside the gene matches: 12. This chain's CDR3 is CATSDPGGGRAMETQYF. The DNA for the CDR3 is TGTGCCACCAGTGATCCGGGGGGCGGGAGGGCCATGGAGACCCAGTACTTC.

This rearrangement joins TRBV7-9 to TRBJ2-5, with a weak D call TRBD2 (5 bases). The germline V gene encodes CDR1 SEHNR and CDR2 FQNEAQ (reference sequence). The CDR3 totals 11 residues. Trimming left V 5 bases short and J 6 bases short, with 7 bases between. DNA of the CDR3: TGTGCCAGCAGCCCCGGGAAGACCCAGTACTTC. Protein: CASSPGKTQYF.

In nucleotides, the CDR3 is TGTGCCAGCAGCTTTGGACAGGTTCAGGCACCCCTCCACTTT. Its translation is CASSFGQVQAPLHF. The chain combines TRBV7-3 with TRBJ1-6, with 7 bases aligning to TRBD1. With V trimmed by 3 bases and J by 11 bases, 7 bases remained unmatched. In germline, CDR1 is SGHTA, CDR2 FQGTGA. This CDR3 comprises 14 residues.

About this clonotype: The missing conserved phenylalanine or tryptophan at the end of this CDR3 makes a read error likely. The V gene is TRBV24-1, the J gene TRBJ1-2; TRBD1 is a possible D gene (6 bases). The germline V gene encodes CDR1 KGHDR and CDR2 SFDVKD. The CDR3 spans 15 residues. The CDR3 here is CASSYSGGGLYGYTL. The CDR3 bases are TGTGCCAGCAGTTACTCGGGTGGGGGCCTATATGGCTACACCCTC.

In the case of this clonotype: The CDR3 carries no conserved terminal phenylalanine or tryptophan, so it likely arises from a read error. This rearrangement joins TRBV20-1 to TRBJ2-7; 9 bases line up with TRBD2. The CDR3 is 11 residues long. Germline-derived CDR1 and CDR2 are DFQATT and SNEGSKA (reference sequence). The chain's CDR3 is CRAGGPDKQYY. The CDR3 DNA sequence: TGCAGGGCGGGGGGGCCCGACAAGCAGTACTAC.

In the case of this clonotype: The junction shows a germline mismatch at one end, possibly a read error. CDR3 DNA sequence: TGCGCCAGCAGCCAAGTAGGCTCCGCCAGGGACTATGGCTACACCTTC. It encodes CASSQVGSARDYGYTF. The J gene is TRBJ1-2, the V gene TRBV5-4; tentative D call: TRBD1 (5 bases). In germline, CDR1 is SGHNT, CDR2 YYREEE (reference sequence). This CDR3 region has 16 residues.

The table lists this clonotype with many counts. The CDR3 loop is CARTSGASNTGELFF. The CDR3 coding sequence is TGTGCCAGGACTAGCGGGGCCTCGAACACCGGGGAGCTGTTTTTT. This chain joins TRBV7-9 and TRBJ2-2, with 11 positions matching TRBD2. This CDR3 has 15 residues. Germline CDR1 SEHNR, CDR2 FQNEAQ (reference sequence). The junction had 3 bases not matched to a gene; V was cut back by 9 bases and J by 0 bases.

This clonotype occurred a few times. The rearrangement links TRBV20-1 to TRBJ1-2; TRBD1 might be the D (5 bases). The CDR3 sequence is 12 residues long. The V gene lost 3 bases and the J gene lost 6 bases, with 11 bases spanning the gap. The germline V gene has CDR1 DFQATT and CDR2 SNEGSKA (reference sequence). The CDR3 sequence: CSARRGLNGYTF. The DNA for the CDR3 is TGCAGTGCTAGGAGGGGACTAAATGGCTACACCTTC.

The rearrangement uses TRBV29-1 and TRBJ1-3, with no clear D. The ends were cut back, 8 bases at V and 2 bases at J, with 10 bases in the middle. The CDR3 has 12 residues. Germline CDR1 and CDR2: SQVTM and ANQGSEA. The CDR3 here is CSQGVTGNTIYF. The CDR3 nucleotides read TGCAGCCAAGGCGTAACTGGAAACACCATATATTTT.

V and J are TRBV7-9 and TRBJ1-1; no reliable D call. Germline assignment: CDR1 SEHNR and CDR2 FQNEAQ (reference sequence). V was trimmed by 5 bases and J by 3 bases, leaving 10 bases between them. The CDR3 runs to 13 residues. CDR3 protein: CASSPPLDTEAFF. CDR3 nucleotide sequence: TGTGCCAGCAGCCCCCCCCTAGACACTGAAGCTTTCTTT.

This chain links TRBV2 with TRBJ1-4; TRBD1 is a possible D gene (5 bases). V was pared by 4 bases and J by 4 bases, with 13 bases between. Germline V lookup: CDR1 SNHLY, CDR2 FYNNEI. The CDR3 loop spans 15 amino acids. Written as DNA, the CDR3 is TGTGCCAGCAGTGCTAGCCAGGGTTTTAATGAAAAACTGTTTTTT. It encodes CASSASQGFNEKLFF.

V is TRBV10-2 and J is TRBJ1-1; D may be TRBD1 (5 bases). Germline V lookup: CDR1 WSHSY, CDR2 SAAADI. CDR3 length: 15 amino acids. V lost 2 bases, J lost 4 bases, and 14 bases lay in between. CDR3 DNA: TGCGCCAGCAGTGAGCGCCCCGAGAGGGGCACTGAAGCTTTCTTT. Encoded protein: CASSERPERGTEAFF.

V is TRBV29-1 and J is TRBJ1-6; 8 bases are shared with TRBD1. The CDR3 consists of 12 residues. V gave up 7 bases and J gave up 7 bases; unmatched junction bases: 3. Germline CDR1 reads SQVTM; CDR2 reads ANQGSEA. The CDR3 nucleotides read TGCAGCGCAGGGGGCCGGAATTCACCCCTCCACTTT. Its protein is CSAGGRNSPLHF.

This clonotype was observed a few times. The V and J genes are TRBV7-2 and TRBJ2-5; possibly TRBD1 for D (6 bases). CDR3 length equals 16 residues. Trimming removed 5 bases at V and 5 bases at J, with 21 bases between. Germline V gives CDR1 SGHTA, CDR2 FQGNSA. The DNA of the CDR3 is TGTGCCAGCAGCCCCGCCGGGGCAGGGGCCGGCGAGACCCAGTACTTC. Residues: CASSPAGAGAGETQYF.

This clonotype was observed at least ten times. The chain links TRBV24-1 to TRBJ2-7, with D tentatively TRBD2 (6 bases). There are 12 residues in the CDR3. CDR1 is KGHDR and CDR2 is SFDVKD in the germline V gene. V shed 2 bases and J shed 11 bases, with 12 bases lying between them. CDR3 sequence reads: CATSDYGTDKYF. CDR3 in DNA: TGTGCCACCAGTGATTATGGGACTGATAAGTACTTC.

A remark on this clonotype: Without the conserved terminal phenylalanine or tryptophan, this CDR3 likely stems from a read error. Because the CDR3's place on the DNA is in doubt, the DNA is left out and the CDR3 is given as listed by TCRdb. The CDR3 reads CASSLGGP. The V and J genes are TRBV12-3 or TRBV12-4 and TRBJ1-1; TRBD1 was called by the table and not checked on the DNA. 8 amino acids form the CDR3, both terminal residues included.

Comment on this clonotype: A junction end diverges from the germline sequence, so it may reflect a read error. CDR3 nucleotide sequence: TGTACCAGCAGCCGGTTACTAGCGGGAGTAGGAGAGACCCAGTACTTC. This sequence encodes CTSSRLLAGVGETQYF. The V and J genes are TRBV14 and TRBJ2-5; TRBD2 agrees at 11 bases. Germline CDR1 is SGHDN and CDR2 is FVKESK. This CDR3 is built from 16 residues.

On this clonotype itself: Germline is not matched at one junction end, which may reflect a read error. V usage is TRBV6-1 and J usage is TRBJ2-5; a weak D match, TRBD1 (6 bases). The CDR3 has 13 amino acids. Germline V gives CDR1 MNHNS, CDR2 SASEGT. For the CDR3, the DNA is TGTGCCGGCAGCCAGGGGATTGGGGAGACCCAGTACTTC. Encoded protein: CAGSQGIGETQYF.

This clonotype has ten or more counts. The genes are TRBV7-9 and TRBJ2-7, with D hard to call. Germline lookup yields CDR1 SEHNR and CDR2 FQNEAQ (reference sequence). The CDR3 sequence is 13 residues long. V was pared by 5 bases and J by 4 bases, with 12 bases between. The CDR3 DNA reads TGTGCCAGCAGCCGAGACCCACGGTACGAGCAGTACTTC. Its protein is CASSRDPRYEQYF.

Worth noting for this clonotype: A much larger clone differs from this one at a single base, so this may be a read error. The rearrangement uses TRBV10-3 and TRBJ1-1, with no clear D. Per the germline V gene, CDR1 is ENHRY and CDR2 is SYGVKD. The CDR3 extends over 14 amino acids. V was cut by 2 bases and J by 2 bases, with 9 bases left in between. In nucleotides, the CDR3 is TGTGCCATCAGTGAGAACGATCAAAACACTGAAGCTTTCTTT. Its protein is CAISENDQNTEAFF.

This clonotype turned up a few times. The chain couples TRBV7-9 to TRBJ1-5; D is possibly TRBD1 (6 bases). CDR3 length equals 15 residues. Germline-derived CDR1 and CDR2 are SEHNR and FQNEAQ (reference sequence). V gave up 0 bases and J gave up 6 bases, with 12 bases separating them. CDR3 sequence reads: CASSLAGGGGQPQHF. CDR3 nucleotide sequence: TGTGCCAGCAGCTTAGCGGGGGGCGGAGGTCAGCCCCAGCATTTT.

The V and J genes are TRBV2 and TRBJ1-2, with 8 bases fitting TRBD1. The ends lost 4 bases at V and 1 base at J; junction bases unmatched: 8. The length of the CDR3 is 16 residues. Germline V CDR1 and CDR2: SNHLY, FYNNEI. The chain's CDR3 is CASSAADRGINYGYTF. Here the CDR3 DNA reads TGTGCCAGCAGTGCGGCCGACAGGGGAATTAACTATGGCTACACCTTC.

There are many counts of this clonotype. The chain uses TRBV7-8 and TRBJ1-6, with unresolved D. The V gene's germline CDR1 is SGHVS and CDR2 FQNEAQ. V was shortened by 4 bases and J by 7 bases, with 8 bases between the two germline ends. The CDR3 covers 13 residues. CDR3 residues: CASSYIRNSPLHF. CDR3 in DNA: TGTGCCAGCAGCTATATTCGGAATTCACCCCTCCACTTT.

This CDR3 reads CATSISTGTPFNQPQHF. As DNA, the CDR3 is TGTGCCACCAGTATTTCAACCGGGACACCATTCAATCAGCCCCAGCATTTT. The V gene is TRBV24-1, the J gene TRBJ1-5; tentative D call: TRBD1 (6 bases). This CDR3 contains 17 residues. Germline V gives CDR1 KGHDR, CDR2 SFDVKD. V lost 6 bases and J 3 bases, leaving 20 bases between the germline ends.

Ten or more counts support this clonotype. The chain is built from TRBV7-9 and TRBJ1-3, with TRBD1 matching over 11 bases. This CDR3 is built from 16 residues. Unmatched junction bases numbered 4, after V lost 5 bases and J lost 1 base. Germline V gives CDR1 SEHNR, CDR2 FQNEAQ (reference sequence). CDR3: CASSPGTGGSGNTIYF. CDR3 nucleotides: TGTGCCAGCAGCCCCGGGACAGGGGGGTCTGGAAACACCATATATTTT.

The chain links TRBV20-1 to TRBJ1-1; D remains ambiguous. CDR3 size: 13 residues. Trimming removed 6 bases from V and 4 bases from J, with 15 bases in between. From germline, CDR1 is DFQATT and CDR2 SNEGSKA (reference sequence). The CDR3 DNA reads as TGCAGTGCAAGTGACAATCTGGGCACTGAAGCTTTCTTT. This encodes CSASDNLGTEAFF.

This clonotype was seen a handful of times. The chain recombines TRBV24-1 with TRBJ1-3; tentatively, D is TRBD1 (6 bases). In germline, CDR1 is KGHDR, CDR2 SFDVKD. Trimming left V 3 bases short and J 7 bases short, with 12 bases between. CDR3 length: 14 residues. This CDR3 is CATSDTGTKNTIYF. CDR3 DNA sequence: TGTGCCACCAGTGATACCGGGACAAAGAACACCATATATTTT.